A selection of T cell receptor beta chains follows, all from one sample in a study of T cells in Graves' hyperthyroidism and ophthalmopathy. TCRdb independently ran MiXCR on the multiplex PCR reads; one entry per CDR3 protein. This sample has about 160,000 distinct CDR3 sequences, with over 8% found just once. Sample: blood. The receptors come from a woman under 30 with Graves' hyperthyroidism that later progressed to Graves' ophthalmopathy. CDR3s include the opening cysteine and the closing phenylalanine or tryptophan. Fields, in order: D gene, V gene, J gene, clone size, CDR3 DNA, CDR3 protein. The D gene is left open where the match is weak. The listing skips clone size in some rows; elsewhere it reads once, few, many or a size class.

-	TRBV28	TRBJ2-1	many	TGTGCCAGCAGACGCCGGACTGACGAAGGGCAGTTCTTC	CASRRRTDEGQFF
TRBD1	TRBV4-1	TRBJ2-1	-	TGCGCCAGCAGCCAGAGGACAGGTGAGCAGTTCTTC	CASSQRTGEQFF
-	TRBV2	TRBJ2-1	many	TGTGCCAGTAAGGGGGACCACGGTAGGAATGAGCAGTTCTTC	CASKGDHGRNEQFF
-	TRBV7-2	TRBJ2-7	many	TGTGCCAGCAGCTTATCAACAGGGTCGGCAGTCGAGCAGTACTTC	CASSLSTGSAVEQYF
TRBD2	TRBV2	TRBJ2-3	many	TGTGCCAGCAGTGACCGGCTAGCGGCGACCACAGATACGCAGTATTTT	CASSDRLAATTDTQYF
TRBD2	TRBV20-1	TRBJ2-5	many	TGCAGTGCTACCGGGACTAGCGGGGGCTCTCAAGAGACCCAGTACTTC	CSATGTSGGSQETQYF
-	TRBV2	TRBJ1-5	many	TGTGCCAGCAGTCTTGACAGTCTTAGCAATCAGCCCCAGCATTTT	CASSLDSLSNQPQHF
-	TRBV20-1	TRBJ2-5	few	TGCAGTGCTAAAGCCCTACAGGGATTTTGGGAGACCCAGTACTTC	CSAKALQGFWETQYF
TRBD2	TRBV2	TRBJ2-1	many	TGTGCCAGCAGACCCGGGACTAGCGGGCACTCCTACAATGAGCAGTTCTTC	CASRPGTSGHSYNEQFF
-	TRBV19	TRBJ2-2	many	TGTGCCAGTAGTCTCGGGGGACCCGGGGAGCTGTTTTTT	CASSLGGPGELFF
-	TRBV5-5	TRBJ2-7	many	TGTGCCAGCAGCTTGGTGGATATCTACGAGCAGTACTTC	CASSLVDIYEQYF
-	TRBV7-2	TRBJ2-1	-	TGTGCCAGCAGCCTCAACCCGGGGTATGAGCAGTTCTTC	CASSLNPGYEQFF
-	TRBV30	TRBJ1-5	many	TGTGCCTGGAGTCCGGTTAAGAATCAGCCCCAGCATTTT	CAWSPVKNQPQHF
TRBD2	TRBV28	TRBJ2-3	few	TGTGCCAGCAGTACCTCGGCGGGGGGCACAGATACGCAGTATTTT	CASSTSAGGTDTQYF
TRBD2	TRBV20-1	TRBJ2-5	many	TGCAGTGCTGGGGACGGGGGGGAGACCCAGTACTTC	CSAGDGGETQYF
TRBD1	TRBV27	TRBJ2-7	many	TGTGCCAGCAGCGACCTAATCCGACAGGGATTCTCCTACGAGCAGTACTTC	CASSDLIRQGFSYEQYF
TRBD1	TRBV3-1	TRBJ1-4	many	TGTGCCAGCAGCCAAGTCCATCAAGGGACAGGGGCGGGAGAAAAACTGTTTTTT	CASSQVHQGTGAGEKLFF
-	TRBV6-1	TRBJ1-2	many	TGTGCCAGCAGTGAAGCGCGGGGAACCTATGGCTACACCTTC	CASSEARGTYGYTF
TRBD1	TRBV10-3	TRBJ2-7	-	TGTGCCATCAGGGAGGGGACAGGGGACTACGAGCAGTACTTC	CAIREGTGDYEQYF
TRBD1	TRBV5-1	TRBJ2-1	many	TGCGCCAGCAGCCAGGGACAGGGGGGGGGGAATGAGCAGTTCTTC	CASSQGQGGGNEQFF
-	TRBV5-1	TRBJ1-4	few	TGCGCCAGCAGTCCTACCGGGACGGGTTATGAAAAACTGTTTTTT	CASSPTGTGYEKLFF
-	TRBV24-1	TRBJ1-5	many	TGTGCCACCAGTGACTTTAGCAATCAGCCCCAGCATTTT	CATSDFSNQPQHF
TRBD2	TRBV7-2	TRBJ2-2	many	TGTGCCAGCAGCCATGGACTAGCGGCCGGGGAGCTGTTTTTT	CASSHGLAAGELFF
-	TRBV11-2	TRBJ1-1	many	TGTGCCAGCAGCCAACATTTAGGAGCTTTCTTT	CASSQHLGAFF
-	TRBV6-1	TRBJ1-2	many	TGTGCCAGCAGTCCCGGGCCCTGGGGCTACACCTTC	CASSPGPWGYTF
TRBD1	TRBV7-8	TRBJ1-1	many	TGTGCCAGCAGTCAGGACAGGGAAGCTTTCTTT	CASSQDREAFF